The 30 T cell receptor beta chains below were found in one sample sequenced in a study of T cells in localized non-small cell lung cancer (dated by TCRdb to about 2020). The library relied on the immunoSEQ multiplex PCR assay. Held by TCRdb, this immuneACCESS table contains in-frame sequences only and omits some clones. Under half of the omission traces to an unresolved V gene where checked; the cause of the rest is unknown. This sample comprises 23,000 or so clones, 92% of them detected only once. The top ten clonotypes cover about 2.9% of the sample. Specimen: peripheral blood, collected before any cancer treatment. Receptors originate from a woman aged 40 to 75 with stage I lung adenocarcinoma.

This clone was seen once. The CDR3 bases are TGTGCCAGCAGCGGACAGTACAATGAGCAGTTCTTC. Amino acids: CASSGQYNEQFF. The chain carries TRBV5-6 and TRBJ2-1; the D gene is possibly TRBD1 (6 bases). This CDR3 comprises 12 residues. V was shortened by 4 bases and J by 4 bases, with 6 bases between the two germline ends. CDR1 SGHDT and CDR2 YYEEEE come from the germline V gene.

This chain uses TRBV6-1 with TRBJ1-4; D is possibly TRBD1 (5 bases). There are 21 residues in the CDR3. Germline CDR1 and CDR2: MNHNS and SASEGT. Trimming cost V 2 bases and J 5 bases, with 30 bases left between them. DNA of the CDR3: TGTGCCAGCAGTGAATTTATTCCAGGACGGGGCAGCCGAGGGGTGAATGAAAAACTGTTTTTT. Protein sequence: CASSEFIPGRGSRGVNEKLFF.

This chain connects TRBV5-1 to TRBJ2-7; weak D call: TRBD2 (5 bases). The CDR3 runs 15 residues. The V end was cut by 2 bases, the J end by 0 bases, with 12 bases between. Germline CDR1 is SGHRS and CDR2 is YFSETQ. CDR3 protein: CASSFQGLSSYEQYF. The CDR3 DNA reads as TGCGCCAGCAGCTTCCAAGGACTTAGCTCCTACGAGCAGTACTTC.

V and J are TRBV27 and TRBJ1-2; D is ambiguous. CDR3 size: 13 residues. Between the trimmed V and J ends, which lost 6 bases and 1 base, there was a span of 9 bases. The germline V gene has CDR1 MNHEY and CDR2 SMNVEV (reference sequence). The CDR3 nucleotides are TGTGCCAGCAGCCCCAAACTTAACTATGGCTACACCTTC. It translates to CASSPKLNYGYTF.

This clone was detected once. V usage is TRBV28 and J usage is TRBJ1-1; 7 bases align to TRBD1. Per the germline V gene, CDR1 is MDHEN and CDR2 is SYDVKM. Trimming took 3 bases from V and 14 from J; bases not matched to a gene: 12. The CDR3 is made up of 13 amino acids. CDR3 coding DNA: TGTGCCAGCAGTTTGGAGTCCGGGACAGTTGGCTTCTTT. This codes for CASSLESGTVGFF.

This chain links TRBV10-3 with TRBJ1-5; tentative D call: TRBD1 (5 bases). V lost 3 bases and J 4 bases, leaving 13 bases between the germline ends. Germline values: CDR1 ENHRY, CDR2 SYGVKD. The length of the CDR3 is 15 residues. This chain's CDR3 is CAISDGASGNQPQHF. CDR3 sequence (DNA): TGTGCCATCAGTGACGGGGCGAGCGGAAATCAGCCCCAGCATTTT.

V usage is TRBV28 and J usage is TRBJ2-5; 12 bases are shared with TRBD1. V was pared by 3 bases and J by 7 bases, with 9 bases of the junction left unmatched. This CDR3 contains 16 residues. Germline loops: CDR1 MDHEN, CDR2 SYDVKM. CDR3 DNA: TGTGCCAGCAGTTTGGCCGGGACAGGGGGCTCTCGGACCCAGTACTTC. Amino acids: CASSLAGTGGSRTQYF. The entire variable domain, with the rest obtained from reference TRBV28 and TRBJ2-5, is as follows: DVKVTQSSRYLVKRTGEKVFLECVQDMDHENMFWYRQDPGLGLRLIYFSYDVKMKEKGDIPEGYSVSREKKERFSLILESASTNQTSMYLCASSLAGTGGSRTQYFGPGTRLLVL.

V usage is TRBV4-1 and J usage is TRBJ2-3; D remains unclear. Trimming took 4 bases from V and 1 from J, leaving 18 bases between them. The germline V gene encodes CDR1 MGHRA and CDR2 YSYEKL. There are 17 residues in the CDR3. The CDR3 DNA reads as TGCGCCAGCAGCCGGACCAGCCTCCCGGATGGCACAGATACGCAGTATTTT. It translates to CASSRTSLPDGTDTQYF.

V gene TRBV29-1 combines with J gene TRBJ2-5, with 13 positions matching TRBD2. This CDR3 is 14 amino acids long. V was clipped by 7 bases and J by 4 bases; unmatched bases: 6. Germline loops: CDR1 SQVTM, CDR2 ANQGSEA. CDR3 nucleotides: TGCAGCGCTTGGACTAGCGGGAGCGGAGAGACCCAGTACTTC. Translated, it gives CSAWTSGSGETQYF.

J is TRBJ2-3 and V is TRBV7-9; no firm D call. CDR1 is SEHNR and CDR2 is FQNEAQ in the germline V gene (reference sequence). The CDR3 consists of 19 residues. The V and J ends lost 3 bases and 0 bases respectively, with 22 bases between them. The CDR3 loop is CASSFWFSVGGMSTDTQYF. Here the CDR3 DNA reads TGTGCCAGCAGCTTTTGGTTCTCGGTGGGCGGAATGAGCACAGATACGCAGTATTTT.

The V gene is TRBV11-2, the J gene TRBJ2-2, with D maybe TRBD1 (6 bases). The CDR3 has 12 amino acids. CDR1 is SGHAT, CDR2 FQNNGV, per germline. The V end was cut by 6 bases, the J end by 9 bases, with 11 bases between. CDR3 bases: TGTGCCAGCAGATCACAGGGATGGGAGCTGTTTTTT. Amino acids: CASRSQGWELFF. Drawing the rest from reference TRBV11-2 and TRBJ2-2, the complete variable domain is EAGVAQSPRYKIIEKRQSVAFWCNPISGHATLYWYQQILGQGPKLLIQFQNNGVVDDSQLPKDRFSAERLKGVDSTLKIQPAKLEDSAVYLCASRSQGWELFFGEGSRLTVL.

The gene calls are TRBV19 and TRBJ2-7, with 7 positions matching TRBD2. Looked up from germline, CDR1 is LNHDA and CDR2 is SQIVND (reference sequence). V was pared by 4 bases and J by 1 base, with 4 bases of the junction left unmatched. There are 14 residues in the CDR3. DNA for the CDR3: TGTGCCAGTAGTAAGGGACTACGATCCTACGAGCAGTACTTC. Its protein product is CASSKGLRSYEQYF.

This chain joins TRBV15 and TRBJ1-1, with a tentative D call TRBD1 (6 bases). Between the trimmed V and J ends, which lost 3 bases and 1 base, there was a span of 15 bases. The CDR3 contains 16 residues. Per germline, CDR1 LNHNV and CDR2 YYDKDF (reference sequence). The CDR3 DNA reads TGTGCCACCAGCAGCAAAAGCAGGGGCTGGAACACTGAAGCTTTCTTT. Translated: CATSSKSRGWNTEAFF.

For this clone: At one end the junction does not follow the germline gene, possibly because of a read error. DNA of the CDR3: TGTGCCAGCTCACCATCCCGGGACAGGCCTTGGGGGCACTTC. Its translation: CASSPSRDRPWGHF. J is TRBJ2-7 and V is TRBV18; 8 bases match TRBD1. This CDR3 has 14 amino acids. CDR1 is KGHSH and CDR2 is LQKENI in the germline V gene.

The CDR3 here is CASMGGTGVAGNNEQFF. The CDR3 DNA is TGTGCCAGCATGGGGGGGACTGGAGTAGCGGGGAACAATGAGCAGTTCTTC. The rearrangement joins TRBV2 to TRBJ2-1; 8 bases map to TRBD2. CDR1 and CDR2 (germline): SNHLY, FYNNEI. The V and J ends lost 7 bases and 5 bases, in that order; junction bases with no gene match: 16. This CDR3 has 17 amino acids.

This chain uses TRBV10-2 with TRBJ2-1; weak D call: TRBD2 (6 bases). Germline loops: CDR1 WSHSY, CDR2 SAAADI. The length of the CDR3 is 13 residues. Between the trimmed V and J ends, which lost 5 bases and 3 bases, there was a span of 8 bases. DNA for the CDR3: TGCGCCAGCAGTAGGGACTTCTACAATGAGCAGTTCTTC. Translation: CASSRDFYNEQFF.

V usage is TRBV2 and J usage is TRBJ2-7, with a possible D match to TRBD2 (6 bases). This CDR3 comprises 15 residues. CDR1 and CDR2 (germline): SNHLY, FYNNEI. The V and J ends lost 1 base and 2 bases respectively, with 12 bases between them. The CDR3 loop reads CASSEGTTSPYEQYF. CDR3 coding DNA: TGTGCCAGCAGTGAAGGGACTACTTCTCCCTACGAGCAGTACTTC.

The rearrangement uses TRBV5-6 and TRBJ2-5; TRBD2 is a possible D gene (5 bases). Germline CDR1 reads SGHDT; CDR2 reads YYEEEE. Trimming removed 4 bases from V and 2 bases from J, with 15 bases in between. CDR3 size: 15 residues. The CDR3 protein is CASSPADGLQETQYF. The CDR3 nucleotides are TGTGCCAGCAGCCCAGCGGACGGACTTCAAGAGACCCAGTACTTC.

The chain combines TRBV5-1 with TRBJ2-7; 13 positions agree with TRBD2. This CDR3 spans 15 amino acids. CDR1 and CDR2 (germline): SGHRS, YFSETQ. The junction had 6 bases not matched to a gene; V was cut back by 0 bases and J by 9 bases. This CDR3 reads CASSLEGLAGVMQYF. The CDR3 DNA is TGCGCCAGCAGCTTGGAAGGACTAGCGGGAGTAATGCAGTACTTC.

The chain carries TRBV11-1 and TRBJ1-1; D is ambiguous. There are 13 residues in the CDR3. CDR1 is SGHAT and CDR2 is FQDESV in the germline V gene (reference sequence). V lost 3 bases and J lost 1, with 6 bases in between. Written as DNA, the CDR3 is TGTGCCAGCAGCTTGAATAGGAACACTGAAGCTTTCTTT. Translation: CASSLNRNTEAFF.

The chain links TRBV25-1 to TRBJ1-4; no firm D call. The V and J ends lost 1 base and 4 bases respectively, with 10 bases between them. This CDR3 is built from 15 residues. Germline V gives CDR1 MGHDK, CDR2 SYGVNS. The CDR3 sequence: CASSESTLNNEKLFF. As DNA, the CDR3 is TGTGCCAGCAGTGAATCGACACTAAATAATGAAAAACTGTTTTTT.

DNA of the CDR3: TGCGCCAGCAGCCTTCGTTGGGGAGAGAGGCGGGATAGCAATCAGCCCCAGCATTTT. This translates into CASSLRWGERRDSNQPQHF. V usage is TRBV10-2 and J usage is TRBJ1-5; D unresolved. The germline V gene has CDR1 WSHSY and CDR2 SAAADI. The CDR3 spans 19 residues. Trimming cost V 6 bases and J 0 bases, with 24 bases left between them.

The rearrangement joins TRBV2 to TRBJ2-7; weak D call: TRBD2 (6 bases). Germline lookup yields CDR1 SNHLY and CDR2 FYNNEI. Trimming left V 5 bases short and J 8 bases short, with 19 bases between. The CDR3 is 14 residues long. The CDR3 loop reads CASSPGLQGWKQYF. CDR3 sequence (DNA): TGTGCCAGCAGTCCGGGACTCCAGGGATGGAAGCAGTACTTC.

The V and J genes are TRBV5-1 and TRBJ2-1, with TRBD2 matching 7 bases. The length of the CDR3 is 14 residues. J lost 4 bases, V lost 4 bases, and 5 bases had no gene match. Looked up from germline, CDR1 is SGHRS and CDR2 is YFSETQ. The CDR3 bases are TGCGCCAGCAGCGGGGGGGACTCTTACAATGAGCAGTTCTTC. Protein product: CASSGGDSYNEQFF.

This rearrangement joins TRBV6-1 to TRBJ2-5; D is unclear. The length of the CDR3 is 12 residues. The V gene's germline CDR1 is MNHNS and CDR2 SASEGT. The V end was cut by 6 bases, the J end by 5 bases, with 10 bases between. CDR3 in DNA: TGTGCCAGCAGCCCTCCAAGGGAGACCCAGTACTTC. Its translation: CASSPPRETQYF.

This clone turned up a few times. The chain links TRBV28 to TRBJ2-7; tentatively, D is TRBD1 (6 bases). Germline values: CDR1 MDHEN, CDR2 SYDVKM. Deletions cut 8 bases from V and 4 bases from J, with 9 bases between. The CDR3 spans 11 residues. The CDR3 bases are TGTGCCAGCGGACAGAGGTACGAGCAGTACTTC. Its protein is CASGQRYEQYF.

The chain recombines TRBV28 with TRBJ2-7; no clear D gene. The CDR3 totals 17 residues. The germline V and J ends were trimmed by 3 bases and 3 bases, with 21 bases remaining between them. The V gene's germline CDR1 is MDHEN and CDR2 SYDVKM. The CDR3 nucleotides are TGTGCCAGCAGTTTCTTCGCGTTTGGTCGATATAACTACGAGCAGTACTTC. Translating it yields CASSFFAFGRYNYEQYF.

The chain uses TRBV4-1 and TRBJ2-1; 12 nucleotides align to TRBD1. After removal of 8 bases from V and 7 bases from J, the junction contained 9 bases not matched to a gene. Looked up from germline, CDR1 is MGHRA and CDR2 is YSYEKL. CDR3 size: 15 residues. CDR3 DNA sequence: TGCGCCAGCTCCCCGGGACAGGGGGCGCGGAATGAGCAGTTCTTC. It yields the protein CASSPGQGARNEQFF.

The chain employs TRBV19 and TRBJ2-4; no clear D. CDR1 and CDR2 (germline): LNHDA, SQIVND (reference sequence). CDR3 length equals 13 residues. Trimming took 1 base from V and 7 from J, leaving 8 bases between them. The CDR3 sequence is CASSIGVGNIQYF. CDR3 in DNA: TGTGCCAGTAGTATAGGGGTGGGGAACATTCAGTACTTC.

The genes are TRBV4-1 and TRBJ2-5; D unclear. CDR1 is MGHRA, CDR2 YSYEKL, per germline. The CDR3 has 13 amino acids. V was cut by 1 base and J by 5 bases, with 8 bases left in between. The CDR3 sequence is CASSQGPPETQYF. The CDR3 bases are TGCGCCAGCAGCCAAGGGCCTCCGGAGACCCAGTACTTC.